This T cell receptor (beta chain) was captured in a study of CD8 T cells in ankylosing spondylitis. Notes on the study in general: CD8+ disease-linked clones were present at relatively low frequencies in blood. There was reportedly significant enrichment of clones that were disease-linked in matched ankylosing spondylitis synovial fluid. Typical of ankylosing spondylitis blood, it appeared, was a TCR beta motif of about eight highly homologous variants. Previous work reported some of these motif variants in the synovial fluid and blood of reactive arthritis.

The CDR3 is 13 amino acids. Germline V lookup: CDR1 SGHTA, CDR2 FQGNSA. The V end lost 9 bases, the J end lost 0 bases, and 8 bases lay between the germline ends. Quantitative barcoded 5'-RACE was used to prepare TCR beta libraries. One entry per CDR3 protein results from TCRdb running MiXCR on the 5' RACE reads. The table lists 750,000 to 850,000 distinct CDR3 sequences, over 9.5% of them singletons. Worth noting for this clonotype: Its antigen is as yet unknown.

Sequencing was done on a sample of blood, either unsorted or a sorted T cell fraction (not recorded which). The J gene is TRBJ2-2, the V gene TRBV7-2; TRBD1 is a possible D gene (6 bases). The TCR originated in a male donor with ankylosing spondylitis. CDR3 DNA: TGTGCCAGAAGACAGGCGAACACCGGGGAGCTGTTTTTT. It encodes CARRQANTGELFF.